This T cell receptor (beta chain) was sequenced during a study of beta chain features in type 1 diabetes. General study points: When VDJ junctions were examined, type 1 diabetes patients showed fewer insertions and more deletions. Shortening that was moderate but significant affected the TCRB CDR3s of Type 1 diabetes patients in all four CD4+ subsets. Shorter templates might be favored by PCR, and equally so in patients and in controls.

CDR3 length: 15 amino acids. Germline loops: CDR1 SEHNR, CDR2 FQNEAQ (reference sequence). J gave up 6 bases and V 5 bases, and 8 bases lay outside the gene matches. Concerning this clone itself: Its antigen is unidentified.

A heparinised blood draw that averaged approximately 110 mL was obtained once from each donor. The sequenced template was cDNA made from the entire isolated RNA. There were about 3.6 million reads on average in the naive, central memory and regulatory T cell samples. Using immunoSEQ multiplex PCR, the repertoire was profiled, and TCRdb retains in-frame clones only, with some absent. The sample comprises over 150,000 clones, around 10% of which are singletons, and 0.45% to 0.6% rests with the top ten. This sequence joins TRBV7-9 and TRBJ2-3; 10 nucleotides line up with TRBD2. The sequenced sample consisted of central memory CD4+ T cells from blood. The clonotype comes from a man aged 30 to 45 with type 1 diabetes. The CDR3 DNA sequence: TGTGCCAGCAGCACCCCTAGCGGGAGAACGGATACGCAGTATTTT. Translating it yields CASSTPSGRTDTQYF.